This TCR beta chain was documented in a study of immune evolution from preneoplasia to lung adenocarcinoma. Across the whole study: HLA loss of heterozygosity: about 7% AIS, around 16% MIA, about 30% ADC, none AAH. Study-wide points: Later-stage lesions seemingly showed higher T cell density and diversity than normal lung. From normal lung to invasive adenocarcinoma, top clone frequencies appeared to decrease.

CDR1 SNHLY and CDR2 FYNNEI come from the germline V gene. The CDR3 extends over 17 amino acids. With 9 bases clipped from V and 4 bases from J, the junction kept 12 bases outside the gene matches. On this clone itself: The antigen is undetermined.

Only in-frame clones appear in the TCRdb table, and some are missing; sequencing was by immunoSEQ multiplex PCR. This table has about 1,600 clones, about 18% appearing once. Specimen: FFPE invasive lung adenocarcinoma tissue. This TCR derives from a person aged 50-75 years with lung adenocarcinoma. The chain combines TRBV2 with TRBJ2-5, with 15 bases fitting TRBD2. This chain's CDR3 is CASQHSGLAGGRETQYF. Here the CDR3 DNA reads TGTGCCAGTCAACACTCGGGACTAGCGGGAGGAAGAGAGACCCAGTACTTC.